The present T cell receptor beta chain was sequenced within a study of monozygotic twins with inflammatory bowel disease. Study-wide findings and caveats: Different subtypes (of T cells) could not be told apart from one another. The results supported no single strong signal or clonotype associated with IBD.

A note on this clonotype: Its specificity is not known.

Total RNA input per TCR library was 3500 ng. With the 5' RACE reads reprocessed, TCRdb shows one record per CDR3 protein and no DNA. The table for this sample gives 150,000 to 200,000 distinct CDR3 sequences. Sequenced: blood. The TCR sequence derives from a human donor with ulcerative colitis or Crohn's disease, or a healthy co-twin of an affected twin (not recorded which).

The CDR3 reads CAWGATLNTEAFF. The chain has TRBV30 and TRBJ1-1; TCRdb outputs TRBD1, but without DNA this stays unchecked. The CDR3 contains 13 residues. The germline V gene encodes CDR1 GTSNPN and CDR2 SVGIG (reference sequence).